Shown below are 14 T cell receptor beta chains from a single sample sequenced in a study of CD8+ T cells in alopecia areata. Extraction and reverse transcription of RNA yielded cDNA as the sequencing template. Generated by immunoSEQ multiplex PCR, the TCRdb table keeps only in-frame clones and is missing some. The repertoire holds about 110,000 clones, roughly 84% seen once, with 20% to 25% in the top ten. Indicated treatment: oral pan-JAK inhibitor, 5-10 mg twice daily. This sample comprised CD8+ T cells sorted from blood, obtained at week 24, from a patient treated with tofacitinib. Source of these receptors: a human donor with alopecia areata.

The chain combines TRBV29-1 with TRBJ2-1, with 11 bases that match TRBD2. Germline loops: CDR1 SQVTM, CDR2 ANQGSEA. The CDR3 is 17 residues long. J lost 2 bases, V lost 0 bases, and 6 bases had no gene match. The CDR3 nucleotides read TGCAGCGTTGAAGATCCGGGTAGCGGGGGGGCCTACAATGAGCAGTTCTTC. It specifies CSVEDPGSGGAYNEQFF.

The genes are TRBV18 and TRBJ2-7; D is possibly TRBD1 or TRBD2 (5 bases each). The CDR3 length is 13 residues. V lost 3 bases and J 3 bases, leaving 9 bases between the germline ends. Germline CDR1 and CDR2: KGHSH and LQKENI. The CDR3 DNA follows: TGTGCCAGCTCACCGAGGGGCTACTACGAGCAGTACTTC. Translation: CASSPRGYYEQYF.

The chain recombines TRBV27 with TRBJ2-1; 8 bases line up with TRBD1. Germline V gene sequence: CDR1 MNHEY, CDR2 SMNVEV (reference sequence). The CDR3 loop spans 15 amino acids. Trimming removed 3 bases from V and 2 bases from J; junction bases left unmatched: 3. CDR3 in amino acids: CASSLARGPYNEQFF. CDR3 bases: TGTGCCAGCAGTTTGGCCAGGGGGCCCTACAATGAGCAGTTCTTC.

The V call is TRBV13, the J call TRBJ2-7; D gene unclear. The length of the CDR3 is 12 residues. V gave up 2 bases and J gave up 3 bases, with 5 bases separating them. Germline CDR1 and CDR2: PRHDT and FYEKMQ (reference sequence). The CDR3 DNA sequence: TGTGCCAGCAGCTTAAACGTCTACGAGCAGTACTTC. Its translation is CASSLNVYEQYF.

This clone was seen at least ten times. The V gene is TRBV10-3, the J gene TRBJ2-7; 8 nucleotides match TRBD1. CDR3 size: 15 residues. CDR1 and CDR2 from the germline V gene are ENHRY and SYGVKD. V trimming: 4 bases; J trimming: 2 bases; junction bases outside the gene matches: 7. CDR3 residues: CAISGAGTGAYEQYF. The CDR3 region has the DNA TGTGCCATCAGTGGAGCCGGGACAGGAGCCTACGAGCAGTACTTC.

The gene calls are TRBV4-2 and TRBJ2-1, with no clear D. Per germline, CDR1 LGHNA and CDR2 YNFKEQ. The CDR3 is made up of 17 amino acids. V was cut by 0 bases and J by 1 base, with 13 bases left in between. CDR3 amino acids: CASSQDTLVSSYNEQFF. The CDR3 coding sequence is TGTGCCAGCAGCCAAGATACCCTAGTTAGTTCCTACAATGAGCAGTTCTTC.

In this sample, this clone turned up once. V is TRBV6-1 and J is TRBJ2-3; D ambiguous. Germline-derived CDR1 and CDR2 are MNHNS and SASEGT. This CDR3 comprises 13 residues. With 1 base removed from V and 2 bases from J, the gap between germline ends came to 4 bases. The chain's CDR3 is CASSEGFTDTQYF. The DNA of the CDR3 is TGTGCCAGCAGTGAAGGCTTCACAGATACGCAGTATTTT.

The rearrangement links TRBV4-1 to TRBJ1-1; D is possibly TRBD1 (6 bases). This CDR3 comprises 17 residues. Germline V gene sequence: CDR1 MGHRA, CDR2 YSYEKL. V was cut by 4 bases and J by 2 bases, with 20 bases left in between. The CDR3 nucleotides are TGCGCCAGCAGCCCCCAACCGGGCCGTGGGGGCAACACTGAAGCTTTCTTT. Its protein is CASSPQPGRGGNTEAFF.

This chain links TRBV6-1 with TRBJ2-3; TRBD1 aligns across 9 bases. The CDR3 runs 14 residues. Per the germline V gene, CDR1 is MNHNS and CDR2 is SASEGT. The ends lost 5 bases at V and 3 bases at J; junction bases unmatched: 3. CDR3 bases: TGTGCCAGCAGTTCCGGACAGGGGACAGATACGCAGTATTTT. The encoded protein is CASSSGQGTDTQYF.

J is TRBJ2-1 and V is TRBV7-8, with a tentative D call TRBD2 (6 bases). This CDR3 region has 13 residues. The V end lost 2 bases, the J end lost 10 bases, and 12 bases lay between the germline ends. Germline assignment: CDR1 SGHVS and CDR2 FQNEAQ. The CDR3 DNA is TGTGCCAGCAGCTTACAGGGACTTGGAGAGCAGTTCTTC. Protein sequence: CASSLQGLGEQFF.

The J gene is TRBJ2-3, the V gene TRBV7-8; maybe TRBD2 (5 bases). CDR3 length: 17 residues. Trimming took off 1 base at V and 1 base at J, with 15 bases between the two ends. Germline V gene sequence: CDR1 SGHVS, CDR2 FQNEAQ. The CDR3, as DNA: TGTGCCAGCAGCTTAGGGGGTGTTCGGCGGGGCACAGATACGCAGTATTTT. It translates to CASSLGGVRRGTDTQYF. The whole variable domain, remainder taken from reference TRBV7-8 and TRBJ2-3, is GAGVSQSPRYKVAKRGQDVALRCDPISGHVSLFWYQQALGQGPEFLTYFQNEAQLDKSGLPSDRFFAERPEGSVSTLKIQRTQQEDSAVYLCASSLGGVRRGTDTQYFGPGTRLTVL.

The gene calls are TRBV7-9 and TRBJ2-5, with 7 bases fitting TRBD1. Trimming removed 5 bases from V and 4 bases from J; junction bases left unmatched: 10. The CDR3 totals 15 residues. CDR1 and CDR2 (germline): SEHNR, FQNEAQ (reference sequence). CDR3 nucleotide sequence: TGTGCCAGCAGCCAAGTGGGGACAGCAGGAGAGACCCAGTACTTC. It is translated as CASSQVGTAGETQYF.

The chain carries TRBV13 and TRBJ2-2; 13 nucleotides align to TRBD2. The CDR3 is 16 amino acids. The V segment lost 5 bases and the J segment 3 bases; nucleotides outside the gene matches: 3. Germline V gives CDR1 PRHDT, CDR2 FYEKMQ (reference sequence). CDR3 protein: CASSPGLAGDTGELFF. As DNA, the CDR3 is TGTGCCAGCAGCCCCGGACTAGCGGGAGACACCGGGGAGCTGTTTTTT.

The chain links TRBV7-9 to TRBJ2-1; D could derive from TRBD1 or TRBD2 (5 bases each). CDR1 is SEHNR and CDR2 is FQNEAQ in the germline V gene (reference sequence). This CDR3 spans 16 amino acids. V was cut by 5 bases and J by 1 base, with 15 bases left in between. CDR3 nucleotides: TGTGCCAGCAGCCCGCCCGGGGCCCGATCCTACAATGAGCAGTTCTTC. Translated: CASSPPGARSYNEQFF. The full variable domain, its missing parts supplied by reference TRBV7-9 and TRBJ2-1, is DTGVSQNPRHKITKRGQNVTFRCDPISEHNRLYWYRQTLGQGPEFLTYFQNEAQLEKSRLLSDRFSAERPKGSFSTLEIQRTEQGDSAMYLCASSPPGARSYNEQFFGPGTRLTVL.